This TCR beta chain was sequenced during a study of blood T cell repertoires in COVID-19. Whole-study context: Acute and convalescent COVID-19 specimens originated in the United States, Italy and Spain. T cells, B-cell-depleted T cells, or PBMCs supplied cDNA or gDNA.

Only in-frame clones appear in the TCRdb table, and some are missing; sequencing was by immunoSEQ multiplex PCR. The data hold 140,000 to 150,000 clones, with more than 75% observed a single time. The clonotype comes from a human donor with acute or convalescent COVID-19. The donor label of this sample is uncertain. The sample comprised peripheral blood.

The CDR3 bases are TGTGCCAGTAGGGGGAGCTCGACCTCTGGAAACACCATATATTTT. It specifies CASRGSSTSGNTIYF. The chain couples TRBV19 to TRBJ1-3; D not certain. CDR1 LNHDA and CDR2 SQIVND come from the germline V gene (reference sequence). V lost 6 bases, J lost 0 bases, and 12 bases lay in between. CDR3 length: 15 residues.